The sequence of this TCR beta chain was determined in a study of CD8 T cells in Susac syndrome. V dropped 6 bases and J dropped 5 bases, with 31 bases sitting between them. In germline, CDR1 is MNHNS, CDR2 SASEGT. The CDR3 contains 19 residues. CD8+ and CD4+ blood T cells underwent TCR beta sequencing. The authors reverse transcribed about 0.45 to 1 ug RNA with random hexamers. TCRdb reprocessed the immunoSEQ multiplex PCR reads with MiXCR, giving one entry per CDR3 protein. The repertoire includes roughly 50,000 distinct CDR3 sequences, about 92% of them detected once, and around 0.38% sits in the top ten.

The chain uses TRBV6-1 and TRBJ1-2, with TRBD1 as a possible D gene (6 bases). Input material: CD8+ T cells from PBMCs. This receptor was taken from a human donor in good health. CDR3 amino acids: CASSFPDSQWGARAYGYTF. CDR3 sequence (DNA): TGTGCCAGCAGCTTCCCAGACTCCCAGTGGGGGGCACGAGCTTATGGCTACACCTTC.